A single sample gave rise to the 22 T cell receptor beta chains below, sequenced in a study of somatic mutations in cytotoxic T cells in rheumatoid arthritis. The method was immunoSEQ multiplex PCR; TCRdb's version includes in-frame clones alone and lacks a portion of them. The table records about 11,000 clones, approximately 84% of them present only once. Sequenced input: CD8+ T cells sorted from blood. Receptor source: a woman in her sixties or seventies with rheumatoid arthritis.

The chain couples TRBV10-3 to TRBJ2-7; tentative D call: TRBD1 (6 bases). CDR1 is ENHRY and CDR2 is SYGVKD in the germline V gene. The CDR3 runs 12 residues. The DNA for the CDR3 is TGTCCTCACAAAAACAGGGTTTTCGAGCAGTACTTC. Translating gives CPHKNRVFEQYF.

The gene calls are TRBV27 and TRBJ2-7; 9 nucleotides line up with TRBD1. Per the germline V gene, CDR1 is MNHEY and CDR2 is SMNVEV (reference sequence). This CDR3 spans 14 amino acids. V lost 2 bases, J lost 5 bases, and 4 bases stayed unmatched. In nucleotides, the CDR3 is TGTGCCAGCAGTTTAATACAGGGGGCAGACGAGCAGTACTTC. Residues: CASSLIQGADEQYF.

The chain recombines TRBV28 with TRBJ1-4; 12 positions match TRBD1. Germline V gives CDR1 MDHEN, CDR2 SYDVKM. The trim removed 8 bases at V and 8 bases at J, leaving 15 bases unmatched. The CDR3 spans 17 residues. CDR3 DNA: TGTGCCAGCCGCCGGGACAGGGGGCCTCGCAGCTTAGAAAAACTGTTTTTT. This codes for CASRRDRGPRSLEKLFF.

This sequence joins TRBV11-2 and TRBJ2-1; unclear D gene. Germline V lookup: CDR1 SGHAT, CDR2 FQNNGV. V was pared by 0 bases and J by 8 bases, with 5 bases between. This CDR3 spans 12 amino acids. The CDR3 sequence: CASSLESDEQFF. In DNA, the CDR3 is TGTGCCAGCAGCTTAGAATCCGATGAGCAGTTCTTC.

V gene TRBV2 combines with J gene TRBJ2-2; 9 positions match TRBD1. The CDR3 runs to 14 residues. Germline V gene data show CDR1 as SNHLY and CDR2 as FYNNEI. V gave up 4 bases and J gave up 4 bases; unmatched junction bases: 1. The CDR3 nucleotides are TGTGCCAGCAGTGGGGGACAGGGCACCGGGGAGCTGTTTTTT. Its translation is CASSGGQGTGELFF. Variable domain in full (rest from reference TRBV2 and TRBJ2-2): EPEVTQTPSHQVTQMGQEVILRCVPISNHLYFYWYRQILGQKVEFLVSFYNNEISEKSEIFDDQFSVERPDGSNFTLKIRSTKLEDSAMYFCASSGGQGTGELFFGEGSRLTVL.

The chain has TRBV18 and TRBJ2-7; D may be TRBD2 (7 bases). CDR1 and CDR2 (germline): KGHSH, LQKENI. V was trimmed by 6 bases and J by 0 bases, leaving 12 bases between them. The CDR3 covers 14 residues. DNA for the CDR3: TGTGCCAGCTCCTGGGGGGGACACTCCTACGAGCAGTACTTC. This translates into CASSWGGHSYEQYF.

The chain is built from TRBV4-1 and TRBJ2-7; 10 bases agree with TRBD1. The germline gives CDR1 MGHRA, CDR2 YSYEKL. The V and J ends lost 3 bases and 1 base, in that order; junction bases with no gene match: 3. The CDR3 length is 15 residues. The CDR3 bases are TGCGCCAGCAGCCACGGACAGGGGGGATCCTACGAGCAGTACTTC. Protein product: CASSHGQGGSYEQYF.

V gene TRBV29-1 combines with J gene TRBJ2-3; 11 bases line up with TRBD2. The trim removed 6 bases at V and 2 bases at J, leaving 4 bases unmatched. CDR1 and CDR2 from the germline V gene are SQVTM and ANQGSEA. The CDR3 spans 14 residues. CDR3 DNA sequence: TGCAGCGTGCAGACTAGCGGGGTCACAGATACGCAGTATTTT. The encoded protein is CSVQTSGVTDTQYF.

The rearrangement joins TRBV7-6 to TRBJ2-2; maybe TRBD2 (6 bases). The CDR3 is 15 residues long. Trimming left V 1 base short and J 5 bases short, with 11 bases between. Per the germline V gene, CDR1 is SGHVS and CDR2 is FNYEAQ. In nucleotides, the CDR3 is TGTGCCAGCAGCTTAGGTTGGGGGGAGACCGGGGAGCTGTTTTTT. Translating gives CASSLGWGETGELFF.

This rearrangement joins TRBV15 to TRBJ1-3; no clear D gene. This CDR3 contains 15 residues. Germline values: CDR1 LNHNV, CDR2 YYDKDF (reference sequence). V shed 0 bases and J shed 1 base, with 7 bases lying between them. CDR3: CATSRDRVSGNTIYF. The CDR3 DNA reads TGTGCCACCAGCAGAGATCGGGTTTCTGGAAACACCATATATTTT.

V and J are TRBV28 and TRBJ2-5; 8 nucleotides line up with TRBD2. Germline CDR1 is MDHEN and CDR2 is SYDVKM. The CDR3 covers 15 residues. With V trimmed by 7 bases and J by 5 bases, 12 bases remained unmatched. CDR3 sequence (DNA): TGTGCCAGCATCGGAACTAGCGGACCTCGGGAGACCCAGTACTTC. Translation: CASIGTSGPRETQYF.

CDR3 DNA sequence: TGTGCCAGCAGCTTAGTCGGGAGGGCCCACGAGCAGTACTTC. Translation: CASSLVGRAHEQYF. The chain recombines TRBV11-2 with TRBJ2-7; 8 nucleotides agree with TRBD2. CDR1 and CDR2 (germline): SGHAT, FQNNGV. The CDR3 extends over 14 amino acids. Trimming took 1 base from V and 5 from J; bases not matched to a gene: 4.

V and J are TRBV6-5 and TRBJ2-2, with D hard to call. V was clipped by 4 bases and J by 9 bases, with 9 bases between them. Per the germline V gene, CDR1 is MNHEY and CDR2 is SVGAGI. The CDR3 has 12 residues. CDR3 region: CASSSPPWELFF. The CDR3 DNA reads as TGTGCCAGCAGTTCTCCCCCCTGGGAGCTGTTTTTT.

The genes are TRBV19 and TRBJ1-2, with TRBD1 as a possible D gene (6 bases). V gave up 3 bases and J gave up 3 bases, with 11 bases separating them. The CDR3 is 14 amino acids. The germline CDR1 and CDR2 sequences are LNHDA and SQIVND (reference sequence). The CDR3 reads CASSIVGGHYGYTF. The CDR3 DNA follows: TGTGCCAGTAGTATTGTAGGGGGACACTATGGCTACACCTTC.

The chain is built from TRBV6-1 and TRBJ1-3; a possible D gene is TRBD1 (6 bases). The CDR3 runs 18 residues. The germline V gene has CDR1 MNHNS and CDR2 SASEGT. V lost 2 bases and J lost 0, with 17 bases in between. Here the CDR3 DNA reads TGTGCCAGCAGTGAAAGAAGGGGACACAAAAACTCTGGAAACACCATATATTTT. Translated: CASSERRGHKNSGNTIYF.

The chain links TRBV19 to TRBJ1-2; D is undetermined. Germline assignment: CDR1 LNHDA and CDR2 SQIVND (reference sequence). The CDR3 loop spans 13 amino acids. Trimming left V 1 base short and J 9 bases short, with 12 bases between. CDR3 in DNA: TGTGCCAGTAGTATAGGTCCCGGTAAGAGCTACACCTTC. Translated, it gives CASSIGPGKSYTF.

The chain couples TRBV9 to TRBJ2-3, with D uncertain. From germline, CDR1 is SGDLS and CDR2 YYNGEE. Trimming removed 0 bases at V and 0 bases at J, with 8 bases between. The CDR3 length is 15 residues. CDR3 region: CASSVGQSSTDTQYF. In DNA form, the CDR3 reads TGTGCCAGCAGCGTAGGGCAGTCCAGCACAGATACGCAGTATTTT.

This clone was detected only a few times. The V and J genes are TRBV4-3 and TRBJ1-1, with D unclear. From germline, CDR1 is LGHNA and CDR2 YSLEER. The CDR3 spans 14 residues. Trimming stripped 1 base from V and 6 bases from J, with 12 bases between. Here the CDR3 reads CASSQVGSAAEAFF. CDR3 nucleotide sequence: TGCGCCAGCAGCCAAGTCGGATCGGCGGCTGAAGCTTTCTTT.

V is TRBV7-6 and J is TRBJ2-1, with 8 positions matching TRBD1. The CDR3 is 14 residues long. V trimming: 2 bases; J trimming: 10 bases; junction bases outside the gene matches: 7. CDR1 and CDR2 (germline): SGHVS, FNYEAQ. The CDR3 nucleotides read TGTGCCAGCAGCTTAACCAGGGGGCCCAACGAGCAGTTCTTC. Translation gives CASSLTRGPNEQFF.

The chain combines TRBV7-9 with TRBJ1-3; 10 bases map to TRBD1. V dropped 4 bases and J dropped 3; count of bases not matched to a gene: 6. CDR1 is SEHNR and CDR2 is FQNEAQ in the germline V gene (reference sequence). The CDR3 sequence is 16 residues long. The CDR3 sequence is CASSSRDRGFGNTIYF. The CDR3 coding sequence is TGTGCCAGCAGCTCTCGGGACAGGGGTTTTGGAAACACCATATATTTT.

This chain uses TRBV7-6 with TRBJ2-7; 7 nucleotides align to TRBD1. Trimming took 5 bases from V and 7 from J; bases not matched to a gene: 11. CDR1 SGHVS and CDR2 FNYEAQ come from the germline V gene. The CDR3 has 14 residues. The CDR3 here is CASSSDRDLGEQYF. Written as DNA, the CDR3 is TGTGCCAGCAGCAGTGACAGGGATCTTGGAGAGCAGTACTTC. Looking up the rest from reference TRBV7-6 and TRBJ2-7 gives the full variable domain: GAGVSQSPRYKVTKRGQDVALRCDPISGHVSLYWYRQALGQGPEFLTYFNYEAQQDKSGLPNDRFSAERPEGSISTLTIQRTEQRDSAMYRCASSSDRDLGEQYFGPGTRLTVT.

V is TRBV7-2 and J is TRBJ2-5; D not certain. The CDR3 consists of 15 residues. CDR1 is SGHTA, CDR2 FQGNSA, per germline. Trimming stripped 9 bases from V and 1 base from J, with 18 bases between. CDR3: CASDHTGTFQETQYF. The CDR3 coding sequence is TGTGCCAGTGACCACACGGGTACATTCCAAGAGACCCAGTACTTC.